This TCR beta chain emerged from a study of T cells after yellow fever vaccination. Overall study findings and caveats: Clonotypes shared by both compartments, CD4 and CD8, made up a small share. Detected again after the booster were most primary-vaccination clones, at 96% CD4 and 70% to 90% CD8.

This clonotype was seen repeatedly, ten times or more. No antigen is known for it. This CDR3 spans 16 amino acids. TCRdb reprocessed the 5' RACE reads with MiXCR, giving one entry per CDR3 protein. The data show 100,000 to 150,000 distinct CDR3 sequences, with around 7.7% seen just once and roughly 2.6% held by the top ten. The origin of this receptor is a man aged 18 to 35 who received the YFV17D yellow fever vaccine. Sequenced here: CD4+ T cells sorted from PBMCs, sampled approximately 11 days after the first yellow fever vaccination. The rearrangement joins TRBV21-1 to TRBJ1-1. TRBV21-1 is marked as a pseudogene. The CDR3 DNA follows: TGTGCCAGCAGCAAAAATGGTGAAAGTGGATTTACTGAAGCTTTCTTT. Encoded protein: CASSKNGESGFTEAFF.